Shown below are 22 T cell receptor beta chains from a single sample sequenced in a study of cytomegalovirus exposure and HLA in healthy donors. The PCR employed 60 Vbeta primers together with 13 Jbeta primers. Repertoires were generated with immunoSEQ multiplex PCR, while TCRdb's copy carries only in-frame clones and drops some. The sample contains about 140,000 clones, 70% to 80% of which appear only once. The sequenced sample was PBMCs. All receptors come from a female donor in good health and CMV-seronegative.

CDR3 protein: CASSHTGPNSPLHF. The DNA of the CDR3 is TGTGCCAGCAGCCACACAGGGCCTAATTCACCCCTCCACTTT. This rearrangement joins TRBV11-2 to TRBJ1-6; D is perhaps TRBD1 (6 bases). Trimming took off 5 bases at V and 6 bases at J, with 11 bases between the two ends. The CDR3 is 14 amino acids. Germline CDR1 and CDR2: SGHAT and FQNNGV.

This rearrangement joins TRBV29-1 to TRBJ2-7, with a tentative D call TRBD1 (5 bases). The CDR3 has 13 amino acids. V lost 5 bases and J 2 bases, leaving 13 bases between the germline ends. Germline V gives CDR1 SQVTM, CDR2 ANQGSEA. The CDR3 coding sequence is TGCAGCGTTCAGGGCGTTAAAACCTACGAGCAGTACTTC. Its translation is CSVQGVKTYEQYF.

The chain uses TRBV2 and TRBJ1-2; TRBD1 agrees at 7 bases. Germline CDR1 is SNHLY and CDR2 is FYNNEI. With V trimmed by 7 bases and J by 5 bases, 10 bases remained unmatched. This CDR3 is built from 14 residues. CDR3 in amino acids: CASKLDRELYGYTF. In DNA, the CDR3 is TGTGCCAGCAAACTTGACAGGGAATTATATGGCTACACCTTC.

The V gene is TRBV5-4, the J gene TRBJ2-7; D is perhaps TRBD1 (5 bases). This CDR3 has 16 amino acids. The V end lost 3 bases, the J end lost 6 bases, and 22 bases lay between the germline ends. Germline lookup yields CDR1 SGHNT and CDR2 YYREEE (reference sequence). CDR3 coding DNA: TGTGCCAGCAGCTCCACTGGCCCCGGCAGGGTACGCGAGCAGTACTTC. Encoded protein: CASSSTGPGRVREQYF.

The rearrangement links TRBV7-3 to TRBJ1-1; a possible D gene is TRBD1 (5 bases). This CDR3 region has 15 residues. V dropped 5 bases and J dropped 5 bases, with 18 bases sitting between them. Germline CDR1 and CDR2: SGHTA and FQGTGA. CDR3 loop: CASSVGPVRGTEAFF. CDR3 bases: TGTGCCAGCAGCGTAGGGCCAGTCCGGGGGACTGAAGCTTTCTTT.

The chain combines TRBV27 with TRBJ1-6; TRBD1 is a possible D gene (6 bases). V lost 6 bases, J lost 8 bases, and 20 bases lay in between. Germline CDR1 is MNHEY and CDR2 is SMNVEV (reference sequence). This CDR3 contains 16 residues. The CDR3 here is CASSPLGWDNDSPLHF. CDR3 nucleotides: TGTGCCAGCAGCCCCCTGGGCTGGGACAATGATTCACCCCTCCACTTT.

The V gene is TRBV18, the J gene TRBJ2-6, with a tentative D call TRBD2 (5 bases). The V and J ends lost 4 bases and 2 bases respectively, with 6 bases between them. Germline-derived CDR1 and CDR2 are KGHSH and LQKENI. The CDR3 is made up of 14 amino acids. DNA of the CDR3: TGTGCCAGCTCACGAGGGACTGGGGCCAACGTCCTGACTTTC. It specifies CASSRGTGANVLTF.

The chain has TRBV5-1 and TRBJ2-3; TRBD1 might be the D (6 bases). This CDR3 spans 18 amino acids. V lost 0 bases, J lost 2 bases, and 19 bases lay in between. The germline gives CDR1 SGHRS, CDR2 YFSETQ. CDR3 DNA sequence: TGCGCCAGCAGCTTGGATCCCCCGACAGGACCCAACACAGATACGCAGTATTTT. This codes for CASSLDPPTGPNTDTQYF.

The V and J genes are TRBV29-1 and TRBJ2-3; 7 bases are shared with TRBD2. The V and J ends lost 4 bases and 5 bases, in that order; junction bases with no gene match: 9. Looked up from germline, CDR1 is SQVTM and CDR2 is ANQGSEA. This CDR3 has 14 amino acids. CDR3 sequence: CSVVTREKIDTQYF. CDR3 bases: TGCAGCGTTGTGACGCGGGAGAAGATAGATACGCAGTATTTT.

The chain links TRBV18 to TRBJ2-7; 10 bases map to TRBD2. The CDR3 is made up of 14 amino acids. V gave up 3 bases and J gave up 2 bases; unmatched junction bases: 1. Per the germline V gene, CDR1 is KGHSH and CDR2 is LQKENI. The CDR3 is CASSPLAGAYEQYF. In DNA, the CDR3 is TGTGCCAGCTCACCTCTAGCGGGAGCCTACGAGCAGTACTTC.

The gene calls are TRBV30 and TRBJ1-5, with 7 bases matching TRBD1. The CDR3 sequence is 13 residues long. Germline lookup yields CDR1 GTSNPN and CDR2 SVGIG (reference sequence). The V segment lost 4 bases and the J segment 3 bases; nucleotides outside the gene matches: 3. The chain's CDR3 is CAWTGTDNQPQHF. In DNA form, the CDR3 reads TGTGCCTGGACGGGGACAGACAATCAGCCCCAGCATTTT.

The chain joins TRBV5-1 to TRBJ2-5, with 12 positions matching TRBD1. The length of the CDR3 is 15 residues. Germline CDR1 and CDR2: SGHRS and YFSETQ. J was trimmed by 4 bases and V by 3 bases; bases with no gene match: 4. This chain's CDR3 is CASSSGQGAGETQYF. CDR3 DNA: TGCGCCAGCAGCTCGGGACAGGGGGCGGGAGAGACCCAGTACTTC.

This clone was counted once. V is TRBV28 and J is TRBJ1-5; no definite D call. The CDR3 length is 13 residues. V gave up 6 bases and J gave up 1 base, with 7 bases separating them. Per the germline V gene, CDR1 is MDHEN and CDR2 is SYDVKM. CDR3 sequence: CASRTGSNQPQHF. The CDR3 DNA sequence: TGTGCCAGCAGGACGGGAAGCAATCAGCCCCAGCATTTT.

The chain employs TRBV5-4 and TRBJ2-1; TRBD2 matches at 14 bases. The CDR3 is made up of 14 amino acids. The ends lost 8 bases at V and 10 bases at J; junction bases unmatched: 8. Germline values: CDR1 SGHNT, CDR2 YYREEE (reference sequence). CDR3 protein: CASSTSGRAGEQFF. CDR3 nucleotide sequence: TGTGCCAGTTCGACTAGCGGGAGGGCCGGAGAGCAGTTCTTC.

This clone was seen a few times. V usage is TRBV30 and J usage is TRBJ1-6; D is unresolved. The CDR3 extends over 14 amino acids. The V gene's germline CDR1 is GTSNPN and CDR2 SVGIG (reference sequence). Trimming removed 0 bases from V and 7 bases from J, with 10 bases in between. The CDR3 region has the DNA TGTGCCTGGAGTGTAGTGCAGGAAAATTCACCCCTCCACTTT. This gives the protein CAWSVVQENSPLHF. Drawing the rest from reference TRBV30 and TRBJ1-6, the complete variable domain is SQTIHQWPATLVQPVGSPLSLECTVEGTSNPNLYWYRQAAGRGLQLLFYSVGIGQISSEVPQNLSASRPQDRQFILSSKKLLLSDSGFYLCAWSVVQENSPLHFGNGTRLTVT.

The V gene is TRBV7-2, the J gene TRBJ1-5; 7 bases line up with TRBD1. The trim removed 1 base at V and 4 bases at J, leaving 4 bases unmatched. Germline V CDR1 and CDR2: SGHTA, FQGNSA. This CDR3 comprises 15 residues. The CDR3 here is CASSLGVRGNQPQHF. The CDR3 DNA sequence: TGTGCCAGCAGCTTAGGGGTCAGGGGGAATCAGCCCCAGCATTTT.

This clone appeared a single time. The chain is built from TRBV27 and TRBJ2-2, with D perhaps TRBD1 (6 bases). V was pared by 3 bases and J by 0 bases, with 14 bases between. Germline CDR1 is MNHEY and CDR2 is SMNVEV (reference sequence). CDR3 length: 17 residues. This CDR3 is CASSLDSPVANTGELFF. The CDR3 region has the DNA TGTGCCAGCAGTTTGGACAGTCCAGTTGCGAACACCGGGGAGCTGTTTTTT.

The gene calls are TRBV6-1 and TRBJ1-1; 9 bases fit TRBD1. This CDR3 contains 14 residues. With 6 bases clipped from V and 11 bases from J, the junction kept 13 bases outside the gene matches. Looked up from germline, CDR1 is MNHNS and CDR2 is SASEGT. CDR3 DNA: TGTGCCAGCAGAGATACAGGGGGCAGCGCGTACGCTTTCTTT. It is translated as CASRDTGGSAYAFF.

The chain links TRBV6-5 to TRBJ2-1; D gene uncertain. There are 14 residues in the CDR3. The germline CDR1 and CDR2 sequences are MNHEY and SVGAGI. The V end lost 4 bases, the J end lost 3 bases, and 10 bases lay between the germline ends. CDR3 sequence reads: CASSSRIDYNEQFF. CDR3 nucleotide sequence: TGTGCCAGCAGTTCGAGGATAGACTACAATGAGCAGTTCTTC.

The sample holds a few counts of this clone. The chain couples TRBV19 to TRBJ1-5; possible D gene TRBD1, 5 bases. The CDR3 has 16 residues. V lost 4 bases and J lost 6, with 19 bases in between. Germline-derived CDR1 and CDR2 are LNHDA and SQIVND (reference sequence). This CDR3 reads CASSTVLRGQGQPQHF. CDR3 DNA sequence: TGTGCCAGTAGTACCGTCCTTAGGGGCCAGGGTCAGCCCCAGCATTTT.

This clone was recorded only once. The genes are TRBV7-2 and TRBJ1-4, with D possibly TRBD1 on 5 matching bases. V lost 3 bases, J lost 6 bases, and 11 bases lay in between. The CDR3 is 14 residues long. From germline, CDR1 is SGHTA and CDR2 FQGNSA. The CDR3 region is CASSFGGFDEKLFF. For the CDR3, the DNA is TGTGCCAGCAGCTTTGGGGGGTTCGATGAAAAACTGTTTTTT.

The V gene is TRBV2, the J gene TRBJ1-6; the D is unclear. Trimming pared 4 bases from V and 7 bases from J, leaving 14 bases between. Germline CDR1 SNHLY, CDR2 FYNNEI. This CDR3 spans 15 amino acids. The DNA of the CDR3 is TGTGCCAGCAGTGTGTGGGAGGTGCGGAATTCACCCCTCCACTTT. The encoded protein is CASSVWEVRNSPLHF.